This T cell receptor beta chain was recovered during a study of beta chain features in type 1 diabetes. Overall study results and limits: Patients with Type 1 diabetes showed moderately but significantly shorter TCRB CDR3s in all four CD4+ subsets.

The whole isolated RNA underwent reverse transcription, so sequencing captured expressed TCRB transcripts. Profiled with immunoSEQ multiplex PCR; TCRdb holds only in-frame clones, not every one. Of 250,000 to 350,000 clones listed, 13% to 15% are singletons. CDR3 length: 15 residues. Germline CDR1 LNHDA, CDR2 SQIVND (reference sequence). V was pared by 1 base and J by 6 bases, with 12 bases between. As to this clone: The antigen remains undetermined.

The chain uses TRBV19 and TRBJ2-2; D call uncertain. The specimen was central memory CD4+ T cells from blood. The clonotype originates from a man aged 25 to 45 in good health. CDR3 region: CASSIVPASAGELFF. The CDR3 nucleotides read TGTGCCAGTAGTATAGTCCCGGCATCGGCCGGGGAGCTGTTTTTT.